A selection of T cell receptor beta chains follows, all from one sample in a study of neurological immune-mediated disorders. TCRdb re-analysed the 5' RACE reads in MiXCR, keeping a single row per CDR3 protein. This sample has about 62,000 distinct CDR3 sequences, with 4% to 5.5% found just once. Sequenced input: PBMCs. These receptors were collected from a woman in her forties or fifties with multiple sclerosis. Both conserved end residues are part of each CDR3. The D gene is left open where the match is weak. Not every row has a clone size; where given, it reads once, few, many or a size class.

J,V,size,D,DNA,CDR3
TRBJ1-1,TRBV12-3/TRBV12-4,many,TRBD1,TGTGCCAGCAGTTCCCAGGGGGTGAACACTGAAGCTTTCTTT,CASSSQGVNTEAFF
TRBJ1-5,TRBV6-6,NA,NA,TGTGCCAGCAAAAAAACCGATAGCAATCAGCCCCAGCATTTT,CASKKTDSNQPQHF
TRBJ2-5,TRBV4-3,many,NA,TGCGCCAGCAGCCTCGATCCGGGGATCTTGGGGGAGACCCAGTACTTC,CASSLDPGILGETQYF
TRBJ2-5,TRBV15,NA,NA,TGTGCCACCAGCAGACCACTCGGGCGGGAGACCCAGTACTTC,CATSRPLGRETQYF
TRBJ2-1,TRBV7-9,few,TRBD2,TGTGCCAGCAGCTTGCTTAGCGGGGGCGATGAGCAGTTCTTC,CASSLLSGGDEQFF
TRBJ2-5,TRBV7-2,many,NA,TGTGCCAGCAGCCAGGACCGCAGTAGTCAAGAGACCCAGTACTTC,CASSQDRSSQETQYF
TRBJ2-6,TRBV6-1,many,NA,TGTGCCAGCAGCGGTTCGACTGGGGCCAACGTCCTGACTTTC,CASSGSTGANVLTF
TRBJ1-1,TRBV6-1,NA,TRBD1,TGTGCCAGCAGTCTGACAGGGGACACTGAAGCTTTCTTT,CASSLTGDTEAFF
TRBJ1-1,TRBV7-2,many,TRBD1,TGTGCCAGCAGCTTACAAAAGGGGGCGGGGGCTTTCTTT,CASSLQKGAGAFF
TRBJ2-1,TRBV9,few,NA,TGTGCCAGCAGCGTAGGGGCCCACAATGAGCAGTTCTTC,CASSVGAHNEQFF
TRBJ1-5,TRBV5-1,many,NA,TGCGCCAGCAGCCTGGATATAGGTAATCAGCCCCAGCATTTT,CASSLDIGNQPQHF
TRBJ1-2,TRBV5-1,many,NA,TGCGCCAGCAGCATGACAGGACTTATCCATGGCTACACCTTC,CASSMTGLIHGYTF
TRBJ1-1,TRBV3-1,many,TRBD1,TGTGCCAGCAGCCAAGACGGCAGGGGGATGTACACTGAAGCTTTCTTT,CASSQDGRGMYTEAFF
TRBJ2-7,TRBV6-5,many,TRBD2,TGTGCCAGCAGTATCCTAGCGGGGGAGACAGAGCAGTACTTC,CASSILAGETEQYF
TRBJ2-1,TRBV15,many,NA,TGTGCCACCAGCATCTTGGGGAGCGATGAGCAGTTCTTC,CATSILGSDEQFF
TRBJ2-2,TRBV7-9,many,NA,TGTGCCAGCAGCTTCGTAGGTCAATACGGGGAGCTGTTTTTT,CASSFVGQYGELFF
TRBJ2-2,TRBV12-3/TRBV12-4,NA,NA,TGTGCCAGCAGCTGGGGACCCGGGGAGCTGTTTTTT,CASSWGPGELFF
TRBJ1-1,TRBV7-3,many,NA,TGTGCCAGCAGCCCGGGACACGGGAGTACTGAAGCTTTCTTT,CASSPGHGSTEAFF
TRBJ2-1,TRBV5-1,NA,NA,TGCGCCAGCAGCTACAATCACAATGAGCGGTTCTTC,CASSYNHNERFF
TRBJ2-2,TRBV5-6,many,TRBD1,TGTGCCAGCAGCTCCGCAGCCGGGACAGGGGACACCGGGGAGCTGTTTTTT,CASSSAAGTGDTGELFF
TRBJ2-1,TRBV3-1,many,NA,TGTGCCAGCAGCCAAGACCACAGAGACAATGAGCAGTTCTTC,CASSQDHRDNEQFF
TRBJ1-4,TRBV28,many,NA,TGTGCCACCATCTCAGGATACAATGAAAAACTGTTTTTT,CATISGYNEKLFF
TRBJ2-5,TRBV7-3,many,NA,TGTGCCAGCAGCTCCAGAGGGAGGGGGTCTGAGACCCAGTACTTC,CASSSRGRGSETQYF
TRBJ1-1,TRBV10-3,many,NA,TGTGCCATCAGTGTGGTGGAGGGCTCGGGAGCTTTCTTT,CAISVVEGSGAFF
TRBJ2-1,TRBV4-3,many,TRBD2,TGCGCCAGCGCCGGACTAGCGGGCTACAATGAGCAGTTCTTC,CASAGLAGYNEQFF
TRBJ2-3,TRBV5-1,many,NA,TGCGCCAGCAGGCAGGAAGGCACAGATACGCAGTATTTT,CASRQEGTDTQYF
TRBJ1-1,TRBV20-1,few,NA,TGCAGTGCCTTTGGGAACACTGAAGCTTTCTTT,CSAFGNTEAFF
TRBJ1-5,TRBV14,few,NA,TGTGCCAGCAGCCTTATGTCGGGTCAGCCCCAGAATTTT,CASSLMSGQPQNF
TRBJ1-1,TRBV5-5,many,TRBD1,TGTGCCAGCAGCGTGGACAGGAGGAACACTGAAGCTTTCTTT,CASSVDRRNTEAFF
TRBJ2-2,TRBV27,medium-sized,NA,TGTGCCAGCAGCAGCCGACAGGCCCGGAAGCGGCTGTTTTTT,CASSSRQARKRLFF
TRBJ1-5,TRBV28,many,TRBD1,TGTGCCAGCAGTTTCCGACAGGGACCTAATCAGCCCCAGAATTTT,CASSFRQGPNQPQNF
TRBJ1-5,TRBV4-2,few,NA,TGTGCCAGCAGCCAGGACTCTAATCAGCCCCAGAATTTT,CASSQDSNQPQNF
TRBJ1-2,TRBV5-5,many,NA,TGTGCCAGCAGCTTGGGAGGGCCAGACTATGGCTACACCTTC,CASSLGGPDYGYTF
TRBJ2-7,TRBV29-1,many,NA,TGCAGCGTTGAGTCCCCTCAAGGGCAGTACTTC,CSVESPQGQYF
TRBJ1-2,TRBV25-1,few,TRBD1,TGTGCCAGCAGTGAATTTCGACAGGGTTCCAGCTATGGCTACACCTTC,CASSEFRQGSSYGYTF
TRBJ2-1,TRBV9,many,TRBD1,TGTGCCAGCAGTCCTAGGACAGGGTGGTATAATGAGCAGTTCTTC,CASSPRTGWYNEQFF
TRBJ1-5,TRBV6-5,NA,NA,TGTGCCAGCGGCAGGGGCCACAATCAGCCCCAGCATTTT,CASGRGHNQPQHF
TRBJ1-4,TRBV27,few,NA,TGTGCCAGCAGTTATTACCAGTCAACTAATGAAAAACTGTTTTTT,CASSYYQSTNEKLFF
TRBJ1-3,TRBV9,many,TRBD1,TGTGCCAGCAGCGTTGATGGAGGGGGCAGCGGAAACACCATATATTTT,CASSVDGGGSGNTIYF
TRBJ2-5,TRBV5-6,many,TRBD2,TGTGCCAGCAGCCACACTAGTGATACGGGGGGGCGGCAAGAGACCCAGTACTTC,CASSHTSDTGGRQETQYF
TRBJ2-3,TRBV5-6,many,TRBD2,TGTGCCAGCAGCCCCACCACTAGCGGGGTCGGCACAGATACGCAGTATTTT,CASSPTTSGVGTDTQYF
TRBJ1-6,TRBV6-5,many,NA,TGTGCCAGCAGACGTCCAGGGCCTGGGTCACCCCTCCACTTT,CASRRPGPGSPLHF
TRBJ1-3,TRBV7-2,many,NA,TGTGCCAGCAGCCAAGAGTCGTCATGGAGCTCTGGAAACACCATATATTTT,CASSQESSWSSGNTIYF